This T cell receptor (beta chain) was sequenced during a study of control samples from healthy donors and cancer patients. The CDR3 loop spans 15 amino acids. Germline V gene sequence: CDR1 ENHRY, CDR2 SYGVKD. The V and J ends lost 0 bases and 2 bases respectively, with 10 bases between them. Profiling relied on immunoSEQ multiplex PCR, and the TCRdb table lists in-frame clones only, not all of them. The sample carries 100,000 to 150,000 clones, about 93% recorded once. V and J are TRBV10-3 and TRBJ1-1; the D is unclear. The receptor was isolated from a man aged 18 to 30 in good health. The specimen was blood. CDR3 amino acids: CAISESWGVNTEAFF. The CDR3 DNA follows: TGTGCCATCAGTGAGTCGTGGGGAGTTAACACTGAAGCTTTCTTT.